These 27 T cell receptor beta chains were all obtained from the same sample, sequenced in a study of control samples from healthy donors and cancer patients. Assay: immunoSEQ multiplex PCR; the TCRdb copy retains only in-frame clones and omits some. The sample shows about 130,000 clones, roughly 94% of them seen only once. The sequenced sample consisted of PBMCs. The receptor set was obtained from a man in his sixties with colorectal cancer.

V and J are TRBV6-2 or TRBV6-3 and TRBJ2-7; 7 bases align to TRBD1. There are 15 residues in the CDR3. J lost 3 bases, V lost 2 bases, and 7 bases had no gene match. Germline loops: CDR1 MNHEY, CDR2 SVGEGT. The CDR3, as DNA: TGTGCCAGCAGTTACGGGACGACAGGGAACTACGAGCAGTACTTC. Encoded protein: CASSYGTTGNYEQYF.

The rearrangement links TRBV2 to TRBJ1-3, with D unclear. Germline loops: CDR1 SNHLY, CDR2 FYNNEI. V was cut by 8 bases and J by 0 bases, with 11 bases left in between. The length of the CDR3 is 14 residues. The CDR3 region is CASSGDLSGNTIYF. The CDR3 DNA sequence: TGTGCCAGCTCGGGAGATCTCTCTGGAAACACCATATATTTT.

The rearrangement uses TRBV7-2 and TRBJ2-5, with 8 bases that match TRBD1. The trim removed 4 bases at V and 5 bases at J, leaving 3 bases unmatched. The germline V gene has CDR1 SGHTA and CDR2 FQGNSA. There are 13 residues in the CDR3. CDR3 in DNA: TGTGCCAGCAGCTGGACAGGGCGGGAGACCCAGTACTTC. Its protein is CASSWTGRETQYF.

This clone was observed once. The chain combines TRBV24-1 with TRBJ2-3; D gene unclear. The V end was cut by 3 bases, the J end by 5 bases, with 5 bases between. This CDR3 has 12 residues. Germline V gene lookup returns CDR1 KGHDR and CDR2 SFDVKD. The CDR3 DNA sequence: TGTGCCACCAGTGATACGGGAGATACGCAGTATTTT. This encodes CATSDTGDTQYF.

J is TRBJ2-5 and V is TRBV11-3; 7 nucleotides line up with TRBD1. Germline lookup yields CDR1 SGHNT and CDR2 YENEEA. The ends lost 5 bases at V and 4 bases at J; junction bases unmatched: 4. This CDR3 comprises 13 residues. DNA of the CDR3: TGTGCCAGCAGCCGACAGGGTGCAGAGACCCAGTACTTC. Protein: CASSRQGAETQYF.

The genes are TRBV3-1 (or the pseudogene TRBV3-2) and TRBJ1-6, with 7 bases that match TRBD1. Germline CDR1 LGHDT, CDR2 YNNKEL (reference sequence). The CDR3 spans 15 residues. Unmatched junction bases numbered 6, after V lost 3 bases and J lost 7 bases. CDR3 DNA sequence: TGTGCCAGCAGCCAGAGACAGGGTCGGAATTCACCCCTCCACTTT. This sequence encodes CASSQRQGRNSPLHF.

The CDR3 DNA is TGCGCCAGCAGCCAGGAAAGAGGAAGCGGAAGCACAGATACGCAGTATTTT. It encodes CASSQERGSGSTDTQYF. The chain employs TRBV4-3 and TRBJ2-3; tentatively, D is TRBD2 (5 bases). The CDR3 runs 17 residues. The V and J ends lost 3 bases and 0 bases respectively, with 16 bases between them. In germline, CDR1 is LGHNA, CDR2 YSLEER.

As DNA, the CDR3 is TGTGCCTGGAGTGTAAGCGGGAATTCACCCCTCCACTTT. Its protein product is CAWSVSGNSPLHF. The chain carries TRBV30 and TRBJ1-6; D is undetermined. Trimming removed 0 bases from V and 7 bases from J, with 7 bases in between. The CDR3 runs to 13 residues. The germline CDR1 and CDR2 sequences are GTSNPN and SVGIG (reference sequence).

The chain is built from TRBV5-1 and TRBJ1-3; 7 bases are shared with TRBD1. This CDR3 is built from 16 residues. The trim removed 7 bases at V and 1 base at J, leaving 11 bases unmatched. Germline V gives CDR1 SGHRS, CDR2 YFSETQ. In nucleotides, the CDR3 is TGCGCCAGCCGAGAGCGGACAGGATCATCTGGAAACACCATATATTTT. As protein: CASRERTGSSGNTIYF.

The chain uses TRBV7-9 and TRBJ2-3, with TRBD1 identical over 9 bases. J was trimmed by 3 bases and V by 4 bases; bases with no gene match: 5. The CDR3 consists of 15 residues. Germline-derived CDR1 and CDR2 are SEHNR and FQNEAQ (reference sequence). CDR3 in amino acids: CASSSPDRGTDTQYF. In nucleotides, the CDR3 is TGTGCCAGCAGCTCCCCCGACAGGGGGACAGATACGCAGTATTTT.

The rearrangement joins TRBV30 to TRBJ2-2; D is unclear. CDR3 length equals 11 residues. Germline values: CDR1 GTSNPN, CDR2 SVGIG (reference sequence). V shed 3 bases and J shed 7 bases, with 6 bases lying between them. CDR3 nucleotides: TGTGCCTGGAGCTTCGGCGGGGAGCTGTTTTTT. Translated, it gives CAWSFGGELFF.

This rearrangement joins TRBV4-3 to TRBJ2-3; 8 nucleotides match TRBD1. The CDR3 extends over 16 amino acids. V shed 3 bases and J 4 bases; nucleotides not matched to a gene: 9. The germline gives CDR1 LGHNA, CDR2 YSLEER. In DNA, the CDR3 is TGCGCCAGCAGCCAGGATGCCGGGACAGGATCAGATACGCAGTATTTT. This encodes CASSQDAGTGSDTQYF.

The CDR3 DNA follows: TGTGCCAGTAGTATCCCCTCGCAGGGAGGTTTCTATGGCTACACCTTC. Protein sequence: CASSIPSQGGFYGYTF. The chain is built from TRBV19 and TRBJ1-2; D perhaps matches TRBD1 (5 bases). Germline lookup yields CDR1 LNHDA and CDR2 SQIVND (reference sequence). This CDR3 contains 16 residues. Deletions cut 3 bases from V and 4 bases from J, with 18 bases between.

The chain carries TRBV15 and TRBJ1-4, with unresolved D. Germline V CDR1 and CDR2: LNHNV, YYDKDF (reference sequence). Trimming shortened V by 0 bases and J by 3 bases, and 5 bases separated the two germline ends. This CDR3 contains 14 residues. CDR3 protein: CATSRDFANEKLFF. As DNA, the CDR3 is TGTGCCACCAGCAGAGATTTTGCTAATGAAAAACTGTTTTTT.

The J gene is TRBJ2-5, the V gene TRBV4-3; D may be TRBD2 (5 bases). Germline assignment: CDR1 LGHNA and CDR2 YSLEER. The germline V and J ends were trimmed by 1 base and 1 base, with 10 bases remaining between them. The CDR3 sequence is 15 residues long. The CDR3 DNA sequence: TGCGCCAGCAGCCAAGGAGGAGGCTCCCAAGAGACCCAGTACTTC. Its translation is CASSQGGGSQETQYF.

This chain links TRBV3-1 (or the pseudogene TRBV3-2) with TRBJ2-5, with TRBD2 matching over 7 bases. In germline, CDR1 is LGHDT, CDR2 YNNKEL (reference sequence). The CDR3 has 16 amino acids. Trimming took 1 base from V and 1 from J; bases not matched to a gene: 6. The CDR3: CASSQGGSGVQETQYF. As DNA, the CDR3 is TGTGCCAGCAGCCAAGGAGGCAGCGGGGTCCAAGAGACCCAGTACTTC.

The V call is TRBV4-3, the J call TRBJ2-3; D may correspond to TRBD1 or TRBD2 (5 bases each). V was shortened by 1 base and J by 4 bases, with 21 bases between the two germline ends. Germline CDR1 LGHNA, CDR2 YSLEER. This CDR3 is built from 18 residues. The CDR3 nucleotides are TGCGCCAGCAGCCAAGCCCGAGCCGGGACCCTAGGCGCAGATACGCAGTATTTT. Residues: CASSQARAGTLGADTQYF.

The chain uses TRBV4-3 and TRBJ1-1; 8 bases fit TRBD1. J was trimmed by 1 base and V by 0 bases; bases with no gene match: 10. The CDR3 contains 18 residues. Germline CDR1 LGHNA, CDR2 YSLEER. CDR3 in DNA: TGCGCCAGCAGCCAAGATCTTAAACACGGGACAGGGAACACTGAAGCTTTCTTT. It encodes CASSQDLKHGTGNTEAFF.

J is TRBJ2-6 and V is TRBV10-3; D possibly corresponds to TRBD1 (6 bases). Germline V gene lookup returns CDR1 ENHRY and CDR2 SYGVKD. V was trimmed by 8 bases and J by 0 bases, leaving 11 bases between them. The CDR3 totals 15 residues. CDR3 sequence: CAIAGAGSGANVLTF. The CDR3, as DNA: TGTGCCATCGCAGGGGCAGGCTCTGGGGCCAACGTCCTGACTTTC.

V gene TRBV5-1 combines with J gene TRBJ2-1, with D possibly TRBD2 on 6 matching bases. The germline V gene encodes CDR1 SGHRS and CDR2 YFSETQ. The CDR3 is 16 amino acids. The V and J ends lost 4 bases and 13 bases respectively, with 27 bases between them. CDR3 sequence: CASSGEVAGPQETQFF. Here the CDR3 DNA reads TGCGCCAGCAGCGGGGAAGTGGCGGGACCCCAAGAGACCCAGTTCTTC. Complete variable domain (other parts from reference TRBV5-1 and TRBJ2-1): KAGVTQTPRYLIKTRGQQVTLSCSPISGHRSVSWYQQTPGQGLQFLFEYFSETQRNKGNFPGRFSGRQFSNSRSEMNVSTLELGDSALYLCASSGEVAGPQETQFFGPGTRLTVL.

The V call is TRBV4-1, the J call TRBJ1-1; D is ambiguous. CDR3 size: 13 residues. The germline gives CDR1 MGHRA, CDR2 YSYEKL. V was clipped by 3 bases and J by 9 bases, with 14 bases between them. The CDR3 region is CASSQVAGGKAFF. The CDR3 region has the DNA TGCGCCAGCAGCCAGGTGGCAGGCGGGAAAGCTTTCTTT.

The chain links TRBV9 to TRBJ2-1; 7 positions agree with TRBD2. After removal of 4 bases from V and 7 bases from J, the junction contained 8 bases not matched to a gene. Per the germline V gene, CDR1 is SGDLS and CDR2 is YYNGEE. The CDR3 has 14 amino acids. CDR3 DNA: TGTGCCAGCAGCATCCCCTTGGGGGGGAATGAGCAGTTCTTC. It codes for CASSIPLGGNEQFF.

The V call is TRBV30, the J call TRBJ1-6, with D tentatively TRBD1 (5 bases). The CDR3 has 14 amino acids. Trimming pared 7 bases from V and 12 bases from J, leaving 22 bases between. Germline CDR1 is GTSNPN and CDR2 is SVGIG (reference sequence). In nucleotides, the CDR3 is TGTGCCTTTGCACCGGGACGTGGGAGGGGACCCCTCCACTTT. This translates into CAFAPGRGRGPLHF. The variable domain in full, completed from reference TRBV30 and TRBJ1-6, reads SQTIHQWPATLVQPVGSPLSLECTVEGTSNPNLYWYRQAAGRGLQLLFYSVGIGQISSEVPQNLSASRPQDRQFILSSKKLLLSDSGFYLCAFAPGRGRGPLHFGNGTRLTVT.

The chain couples TRBV7-2 to TRBJ2-2; possibly TRBD2 for D (6 bases). V lost 6 bases to trimming and J lost 4 bases, with 12 bases between them. Per the germline V gene, CDR1 is SGHTA and CDR2 is FQGNSA. This CDR3 comprises 14 residues. CDR3 DNA sequence: TGTGCCAGCAGTTCTATGGGGGGCACCGGGGAGCTGTTTTTT. This gives the protein CASSSMGGTGELFF. The full variable domain, its missing parts supplied by reference TRBV7-2 and TRBJ2-2, is GAGVSQSPSNKVTEKGKDVELRCDPISGHTALYWYRQSLGQGLEFLIYFQGNSAPDKSGLPSDRFSAERTGGSVSTLTIQRTQQEDSAVYLCASSSMGGTGELFFGEGSRLTVL.

The J gene is TRBJ1-1, the V gene TRBV11-3; D remains ambiguous. With 0 bases removed from V and 6 bases from J, the gap between germline ends came to 8 bases. The CDR3 consists of 13 residues. Germline V lookup: CDR1 SGHNT, CDR2 YENEEA. Here the CDR3 DNA reads TGTGCCAGCAGCTTAGATTTTGGCGCTGAAGCTTTCTTT. This encodes CASSLDFGAEAFF.

DNA for the CDR3: TGCGCCAGCAGCCCCAGGGGGGGGCCGGGCTACACCTTC. Protein product: CASSPRGGPGYTF. The chain uses TRBV5-1 and TRBJ1-2, with TRBD1 matching over 7 bases. The CDR3 covers 13 residues. With V trimmed by 4 bases and J by 8 bases, 8 bases remained unmatched. CDR1 is SGHRS and CDR2 is YFSETQ in the germline V gene.

The rearrangement joins TRBV5-1 to TRBJ2-1; the D gene is possibly TRBD1 (6 bases). Germline V CDR1 and CDR2: SGHRS, YFSETQ. This CDR3 is 15 amino acids long. Trimming cost V 1 base and J 5 bases, with 13 bases left between them. CDR3 sequence: CASSLLGTRNNEQFF. The CDR3 nucleotides read TGCGCCAGCAGCTTGTTAGGGACACGTAACAATGAGCAGTTCTTC.